The rows below give T cell receptor beta chains drawn from one sample of a study of siplizumab effects on memory and regulatory T cells. The method was immunoSEQ multiplex PCR; TCRdb's version includes in-frame clones alone and lacks a portion of them. The data hold around 100,000 clones, with about 90% observed a single time. The sample comprised Tregs sorted from blood. All receptors derive from a human donor in good health. CDR3s leave out the opening cysteine and the closing phenylalanine or tryptophan. Each record gives: J gene, V gene, CDR3 protein.

TRBJ2-3	TRBV18	ASSATPSANTDTQY
TRBJ1-5	TRBV5-5	ASSYKTGYSNQPQH
TRBJ1-2	TRBV30	AWRATLQGYGYT
TRBJ1-2	TRBV28	ASSSNRGQGGGYT
TRBJ2-5	TRBV27	ASSHGEQGTQY
TRBJ2-4	TRBV5-5	ASSQPTGVKNIQY
TRBJ2-7	TRBV18	ASSPGLAGNEQY
TRBJ1-4	TRBV9	ASNRDSYNEKLF
TRBJ2-1	TRBV28	ASRLGYNEQF
TRBJ2-2	TRBV10-1	ASSERDRPNTGELF
TRBJ1-2	TRBV6-1	ASSEGFWGGSYT
TRBJ2-7	TRBV2	ASSVAVSYEQY
TRBJ1-3	TRBV7-3	ASQGAGNTIY
TRBJ2-1	TRBV7-8	ASSTPGKRYNEQF
TRBJ2-7	TRBV6-5	ASSYSPGLPGYEQY
TRBJ2-1	TRBV7-2	ASSLDPSYNEQF
TRBJ2-2	TRBV15	ATWAGETGELF
TRBJ1-2	TRBV2	ASSAGTDNYGYT
TRBJ2-2	TRBV7-6	ASSLELTGITGELF
TRBJ2-5	TRBV19	ASRGGLAGVETQY
TRBJ1-2	TRBV10-3	AITDRTNYGYT
TRBJ1-5	TRBV7-8	ASSLELDLVQPQH
TRBJ1-5	TRBV6-6	ASSWGQGEGNQPQH
TRBJ2-1	TRBV5-4	ASSFTSGGSYNEQF
TRBJ2-1	TRBV5-1	ASRGGTRVDEQF
TRBJ2-7	TRBV10-3	AASSGLAAYEQY
TRBJ2-5	TRBV6-6	ASSYRGETQY
TRBJ2-5	TRBV18	ASSPMGETQY
TRBJ2-2	TRBV21-1	ASSKGKGKAGTNTGELF
TRBJ2-5	TRBV6-6	ASSLGEGRETQY
TRBJ1-4	TRBV5-5	ASSRGEVAYEKLF
TRBJ2-1	TRBV6-1	ASSEGWAPSEQF
TRBJ2-1	TRBV5-1	ASSLGLAGVHEQF
TRBJ1-1	TRBV18	ASSPTGSGVFVTEAF
TRBJ2-3	TRBV28	ASTSGTGGFPDTQY
TRBJ2-3	TRBV11-3	ASSLDIGLLRTDTQY